This T cell receptor beta chain came from a study of blood T cell repertoires in COVID-19. Study details: Samples came from the United States, Italy and Spain, spanning acute and convalescent COVID-19. Sample material is recorded as cDNA or gDNA derived from T cells, B-cell-depleted T cells, or PBMCs.

This clone was counted a single time. Authors' analysis steps: Amplification with reference gene primers provided the estimates of nucleated cell counts. Sequenced by immunoSEQ multiplex PCR; TCRdb stores in-frame clones only, minus some. V, J and clone size are those of that table, while D and trimming were read from the DNA. The sample shows approximately 120,000 clones, more than 80% of them seen only once. The CDR3 spans 15 residues. From germline, CDR1 is MRHNA and CDR2 SNTAGT. Trimming cost V 6 bases and J 5 bases; bases outside gene matches: 12. The source material was peripheral blood. The TCR sequence derives from a human donor in a cohort sampled during active COVID-19. The chain carries TRBV6-4 and TRBJ2-5, with TRBD2 matching 7 bases. In DNA form, the CDR3 reads TGTGCCAGCAGCCCCGGCGGGGCGGGGGTGGAGACCCAGTACTTC. It is translated as CASSPGGAGVETQYF.